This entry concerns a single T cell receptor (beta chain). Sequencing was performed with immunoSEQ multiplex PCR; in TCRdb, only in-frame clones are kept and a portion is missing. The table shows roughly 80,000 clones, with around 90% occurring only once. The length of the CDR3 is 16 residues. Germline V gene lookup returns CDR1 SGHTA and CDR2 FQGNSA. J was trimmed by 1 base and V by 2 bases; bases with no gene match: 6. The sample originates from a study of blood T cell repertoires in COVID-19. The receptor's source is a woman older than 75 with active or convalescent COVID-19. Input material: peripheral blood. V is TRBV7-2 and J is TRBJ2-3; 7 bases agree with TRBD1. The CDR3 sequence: CASSLQGGAGTDTQYF. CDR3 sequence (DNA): TGTGCCAGCAGCTTACAAGGGGGCGCCGGCACAGATACGCAGTATTTT. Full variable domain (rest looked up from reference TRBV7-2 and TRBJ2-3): GAGVSQSPSNKVTEKGKDVELRCDPISGHTALYWYRQSLGQGLEFLIYFQGNSAPDKSGLPSDRFSAERTGGSVSTLTIQRTQQEDSAVYLCASSLQGGAGTDTQYFGPGTRLTVL.